Each of the 21 T cell receptor beta chains below was sequenced from the same sample in a study of T cells in Graves' hyperthyroidism and ophthalmopathy. Amplified TCR beta CDR3 regions derived from RNA transcripts. TCR CDR3 regions were first amplified by RT-PCR with HTBI primers. One entry per CDR3 protein, called by TCRdb with MiXCR from the multiplex PCR reads. The data hold 690,000 or so distinct CDR3 sequences, with roughly 20% observed a single time. The sample taken for sequencing was blood. These receptors were obtained from a woman aged 45-59 years with Graves' hyperthyroidism that later progressed to Graves' ophthalmopathy.

There are many counts of this clonotype. The chain employs TRBV20-1 and TRBJ1-2; TRBD1 agrees at 7 bases. The V and J ends lost 0 bases and 4 bases, in that order; junction bases with no gene match: 5. This CDR3 region has 14 residues. Germline V CDR1 and CDR2: DFQATT, SNEGSKA (reference sequence). CDR3 DNA sequence: TGCAGTGCTAGAGATTCGACAGGGCTCTATGGCTACACCTTC. Protein: CSARDSTGLYGYTF.

As concerns this clonotype: It may be a read error: a sequence one base away is much more abundant. The J gene is TRBJ2-1, the V gene TRBV11-3; 8 bases line up with TRBD1. Germline V gene sequence: CDR1 SGHNT, CDR2 YENEEA. There are 15 residues in the CDR3. Here the CDR3 reads CGSSLTGASYNEQFF. The CDR3 coding sequence is TGTGGCAGCAGCCTGACAGGGGCTTCCTACAATGAGCAGTTCTTC.

This clonotype was seen only a few times. The CDR3 bases are TGTGCCAGCAGCTCCCGAACAGGGCTGAACACTGAAGCTTTCTTT. Amino acid sequence: CASSSRTGLNTEAFF. The J gene is TRBJ1-1, the V gene TRBV7-2; a possible D gene is TRBD1 (6 bases). Trimming pared 4 bases from V and 0 bases from J, leaving 12 bases between. Germline V gene sequence: CDR1 SGHTA, CDR2 FQGNSA. The CDR3 spans 15 residues.

This clonotype has ten or more counts. This sequence joins TRBV12-3 or TRBV12-4 and TRBJ2-5; 11 nucleotides agree with TRBD1. V gave up 4 bases and J gave up 3 bases; unmatched junction bases: 7. The CDR3 is made up of 16 amino acids. CDR3 in amino acids: CASSSNPGQGEETQYF. The CDR3 bases are TGTGCCAGCAGTTCCAACCCGGGACAGGGGGAAGAGACCCAGTACTTC.

There are many counts of this clonotype. CDR3 DNA: TGTGCCAGCAGCCCTTCGGACAGGGGCGTCGGGCAGCCCCAGCATTTT. Translating it yields CASSPSDRGVGQPQHF. The rearrangement joins TRBV3-1 to TRBJ1-5; 9 positions agree with TRBD1. After removal of 4 bases from V and 7 bases from J, the junction contained 11 bases not matched to a gene. This CDR3 has 16 residues. Per the germline V gene, CDR1 is LGHDT and CDR2 is YNNKEL (reference sequence).

The sample holds a few counts of this clonotype. The rearrangement links TRBV6-1 to TRBJ1-5, with D tentatively TRBD1 (5 bases). CDR3 length: 14 amino acids. The V end was cut by 4 bases, the J end by 7 bases, with 14 bases between. Germline loops: CDR1 MNHNS, CDR2 SASEGT. Written as DNA, the CDR3 is TGTGCCAGCAGTGCCAGGGATTCTTGGCAGCCCCAGCATTTT. Its translation is CASSARDSWQPQHF.

This clonotype was picked up a small number of times. This chain uses TRBV10-3 with TRBJ1-1, with D perhaps TRBD1 (6 bases). Germline V CDR1 and CDR2: ENHRY, SYGVKD. Trimming shortened V by 3 bases and J by 5 bases, and 10 bases separated the two germline ends. This CDR3 is built from 13 residues. CDR3 sequence reads: CAISDTTGTEAFF. The DNA for the CDR3 is TGTGCCATCAGTGATACAACAGGGACTGAAGCTTTCTTT.

The V call is TRBV12-3 or TRBV12-4, the J call TRBJ1-3; TRBD1 matches 11 bases. Trimming took 6 bases from V and 2 from J; bases not matched to a gene: 3. This CDR3 is built from 15 residues. The CDR3, as DNA: TGTGCCAGCAGCTCGGACAGGGGGCCTGGAAACACCATATATTTT. Protein product: CASSSDRGPGNTIYF.

This clonotype has at least ten counts. This chain uses TRBV20-1 with TRBJ1-1, with D unclear. The CDR3 runs 14 residues. Germline values: CDR1 DFQATT, CDR2 SNEGSKA (reference sequence). Trimming removed 3 bases from V and 1 base from J, with 12 bases in between. DNA for the CDR3: TGCAGTGCTAGGGCCGAGGGAACGAACACTGAAGCTTTCTTT. Its protein is CSARAEGTNTEAFF.

This clonotype has a count of ten or more. The V and J genes are TRBV12-3 or TRBV12-4 and TRBJ1-2; no definite D call. The CDR3 has 13 amino acids. Trimming took 7 bases from V and 6 from J, leaving 15 bases between them. CDR3 loop: CASTPTGINGYTF. CDR3 bases: TGTGCCAGCACACCGACGGGGATAAATGGCTACACCTTC.

This clonotype has ten or more counts. This chain connects TRBV7-8 to TRBJ1-3; no firm D call. The CDR3 has 15 amino acids. Trimming took off 1 base at V and 0 bases at J, with 7 bases between the two ends. In germline, CDR1 is SGHVS, CDR2 FQNEAQ. The CDR3 spells CASSLGGHSGNTIYF. In DNA, the CDR3 is TGTGCCAGCAGCTTAGGCGGTCACTCTGGAAACACCATATATTTT.

This clonotype has ten or more counts. Germline and junction disagree at one end, which may indicate a read error. This chain joins TRBV5-1 and TRBJ2-5; D unclear. Germline CDR1 and CDR2: SGHRS and YFSETQ. The CDR3 length is 13 residues. CDR3 loop: CASSLDRVETQYF. The CDR3 bases are TGTGCCAGCAGCTTAGATCGGGTGGAGACCCAGTACTTC.

This clonotype was observed many times. This chain uses TRBV27 with TRBJ2-7; 9 bases line up with TRBD1. Germline CDR1 MNHEY, CDR2 SMNVEV (reference sequence). After removal of 2 bases from V and 1 base from J, the junction contained 3 bases not matched to a gene. The CDR3 totals 15 residues. CDR3 amino acids: CASSLVDRGSYEQYF. The CDR3 bases are TGTGCCAGCAGTTTAGTGGACAGGGGATCCTACGAGCAGTACTTC.

The chain combines TRBV7-9 with TRBJ2-1, with D possibly being TRBD2 (5 bases). This CDR3 comprises 17 residues. Germline V gives CDR1 SEHNR, CDR2 FQNEAQ (reference sequence). V lost 1 base and J lost 4, with 17 bases in between. The CDR3 loop reads CASSLVSFPSPYNEQFF. In DNA form, the CDR3 reads TGTGCCAGCAGCTTAGTTTCCTTCCCTAGCCCTTACAATGAGCAGTTCTTC.

This clonotype has a handful of counts. The chain joins TRBV29-1 to TRBJ2-2; no reliable D call. V dropped 3 bases and J dropped 1 base, with 6 bases sitting between them. The CDR3 runs 13 residues. Germline assignment: CDR1 SQVTM and CDR2 ANQGSEA. The CDR3 loop is CSVDGRNTGELFF. Here the CDR3 DNA reads TGCAGCGTTGATGGCAGGAACACCGGGGAGCTGTTTTTT.

In its sample, this clonotype was seen a few times. This rearrangement joins TRBV6-2 or TRBV6-3 to TRBJ1-4, with D unresolved. The CDR3 totals 15 residues. Germline assignment: CDR1 MNHEY and CDR2 SVGEGT. Trimming stripped 0 bases from V and 3 bases from J, with 8 bases between. The CDR3 is CASSYSRRPNEKLFF. The CDR3 region has the DNA TGTGCCAGCAGTTACTCGAGGAGACCTAATGAAAAACTGTTTTTT.

The chain couples TRBV9 to TRBJ2-1; no clear D gene. The germline CDR1 and CDR2 sequences are SGDLS and YYNGEE. With 0 bases removed from V and 7 bases from J, the gap between germline ends came to 11 bases. The CDR3 extends over 14 amino acids. In nucleotides, the CDR3 is TGTGCCAGCAGCGTAGTGTCACAGCCAAATGAGCAGTTCTTC. It is translated as CASSVVSQPNEQFF. Drawing the rest from reference TRBV9 and TRBJ2-1, the complete variable domain is DSGVTQTPKHLITATGQRVTLRCSPRSGDLSVYWYQQSLDQGLQFLIQYYNGEERAKGNILERFSAQQFPDLHSELNLSSLELGDSALYFCASSVVSQPNEQFFGPGTRLTVL.

This clonotype appeared many times. This chain uses TRBV5-1 with TRBJ1-1; possibly TRBD1 for D (5 bases). Germline V gives CDR1 SGHRS, CDR2 YFSETQ. The CDR3 length is 14 residues. The V gene lost 4 bases and the J gene lost 1 base, with 11 bases spanning the gap. For the CDR3, the DNA is TGCGCCAGCAGCCGTGGACAAGAGAACACTGAAGCTTTCTTT. It is translated as CASSRGQENTEAFF.

This clonotype appeared many times. The rearrangement links TRBV3-1 to TRBJ2-7; TRBD2 might be the D (6 bases). The ends were cut back, 5 bases at V and 5 bases at J, with 13 bases in the middle. This CDR3 is built from 13 residues. Germline values: CDR1 LGHDT, CDR2 YNNKEL (reference sequence). CDR3 bases: TGTGCCAGCAGCTTCACTAGCAACAACGAGCAGTACTTC. Its protein product is CASSFTSNNEQYF.

At least ten counts were recorded for this clonotype. The V gene is TRBV12-3 or TRBV12-4, the J gene TRBJ2-1; D perhaps matches TRBD2 (6 bases). This CDR3 region has 14 residues. V was trimmed by 6 bases and J by 5 bases, leaving 14 bases between them. This CDR3 is CASSKGLRNNEQFF. In DNA form, the CDR3 reads TGTGCCAGCAGCAAGGGACTTCGAAACAATGAGCAGTTCTTC.

This chain uses TRBV19 with TRBJ2-6; possibly TRBD1 or TRBD2 for D (5 bases each). With 4 bases removed from V and 4 bases from J, the gap between germline ends came to 11 bases. The CDR3 extends over 15 amino acids. CDR1 and CDR2 (germline): LNHDA, SQIVND (reference sequence). The DNA for the CDR3 is TGTGCCAGTAGTACAGGGAGTACCGGGGCCAACGTCCTGACTTTC. Protein sequence: CASSTGSTGANVLTF.